A single sample is the source of the 16 T cell receptor beta chains below, sequenced in a study of blood T cells in healthy people across ages (dated by TCRdb to 2013 to 2016). Library creation used 5' RACE. Sequencing relied on an Illumina HiSeq 2500. A second PCR of 7 to 11 cycles was run with a J-beta primer mix and a sample-barcoded 5' primer. The public reads were quality trimmed at Q25 with fastp and then assembled into clones with MiXCR by TCRdb, keeping productive beta chains. All rows with the same CDR3 protein become a single entry with the most common DNA and genes. Recorded for this sample are more than 900,000 distinct CDR3 sequences; about 29% of them occurred a single time. In total, the top ten clones hold 9.5% to 13% of the sample. In addition, the sample was reused for a study of T cells of mothers and their children.

Sequencing input: blood. These TCRs come from a woman in her forties in good health.

This sequence joins TRBV12-3 or TRBV12-4 and TRBJ2-4, with D tentatively TRBD2 (6 bases). V lost 2 bases and J lost 3, with 8 bases in between. The CDR3 contains 14 residues. The CDR3 region has the DNA TGTGCCAGCAGTTTACTGGGGGGCAAAAACATTCAGTACTTC. This encodes CASSLLGGKNIQYF.

The rearrangement uses TRBV7-9 and TRBJ1-2; possibly TRBD1 for D (6 bases). CDR1 SEHNR and CDR2 FQNEAQ come from the germline V gene (reference sequence). The CDR3 has 14 residues. Trimming took 5 bases from V and 1 from J, leaving 11 bases between them. The CDR3 coding sequence is TGTGCCAGCAGCACGGGGGCCTGTAACTATGGCTACACCTTC. Its translation: CASSTGACNYGYTF. Complete variable domain (other parts from reference TRBV7-9 and TRBJ1-2): DTGVSQNPRHKITKRGQNVTFRCDPISEHNRLYWYRQTLGQGPEFLTYFQNEAQLEKSRLLSDRFSAERPKGSFSTLEIQRTEQGDSAMYLCASSTGACNYGYTFGSGTRLTVV.

This clonotype was found a few times. A single base separates this from a much larger clone, so it may be a read error. The gene calls are TRBV20-1 and TRBJ2-1; no reliable D call. The J call may be faulty, since TRBJ2-7 better matches the DNA end. The CDR3 loop spans 15 amino acids. CDR1 is DFQATT, CDR2 SNEGSKA, per germline (reference sequence). This chain's CDR3 is CNASSPSRSYNEQYF. For the CDR3, the DNA is TGCAATGCCTCCTCGCCCTCGAGATCCTACAATGAGCAGTACTTC.

About this clonotype itself: Possible read error: a much larger clone is one base away. J is TRBJ2-3 and V is TRBV4-3; TRBD2 matches at 7 bases. The germline V gene encodes CDR1 LGHNA and CDR2 YSLEER. V trimming: 1 base; J trimming: 4 bases; junction bases outside the gene matches: 8. This CDR3 has 16 amino acids. The CDR3 region is CASSQGLGGNADTQYF. The CDR3 DNA is TGCGCCAGCAGCCAAGGGCTCGGGGGGAACGCAGATACGCAGTATTTT.

In this sample, this clonotype turned up once. Here the CDR3 omits its conserved ending phenylalanine or tryptophan, so a read error is the likely source. The chain uses TRBV11-2 and TRBJ1-1, with no clear D. Germline V gene data show CDR1 as SGHAT and CDR2 as FQNNGV. This CDR3 has 10 residues. Here the CDR3 DNA reads TGCGGCGCAGCTTATACTGAAGCTTTCCTT. Amino acid sequence: CGAAYTEAFL.

This rearrangement joins TRBV18 to TRBJ1-1, with TRBD1 matching over 8 bases. V was pared by 1 base and J by 5 bases, with 9 bases of the junction left unmatched. Germline V CDR1 and CDR2: KGHSH, LQKENI. This CDR3 contains 16 residues. Here the CDR3 reads CASSPLGGQGATEAFF. CDR3 coding DNA: TGTGCCAGCTCACCACTCGGAGGGCAGGGGGCAACTGAAGCTTTCTTT.

This clonotype appeared a few times. The chain carries TRBV30 and TRBJ1-5, with 7 bases that match TRBD1. CDR1 is GTSNPN, CDR2 SVGIG, per germline (reference sequence). The CDR3 length is 13 residues. Losses at the gene ends were 3 bases for V and 6 bases for J; bases not matched to a gene: 5. CDR3 protein: CAWSGQEGQPQHF. CDR3 sequence (DNA): TGTGCCTGGAGCGGACAGGAGGGTCAGCCCCAGCATTTT. Full variable domain (outside the CDR3, taken from reference TRBV30 and TRBJ1-5): SQTIHQWPATLVQPVGSPLSLECTVEGTSNPNLYWYRQAAGRGLQLLFYSVGIGQISSEVPQNLSASRPQDRQFILSSKKLLLSDSGFYLCAWSGQEGQPQHFGDGTRLSIL.

The chain recombines TRBV7-6 with TRBJ2-5; D gene uncertain. Germline V lookup: CDR1 SGHVS, CDR2 FNYEAQ. CDR3 size: 14 residues. Trimming cost V 1 base and J 1 base, with 7 bases left between them. The CDR3 sequence: CASSLESVQETQYF. CDR3 coding DNA: TGTGCCAGCAGCTTAGAGTCAGTCCAAGAGACCCAGTACTTC.

This clonotype was seen at least ten times. The chain joins TRBV28 to TRBJ2-7, with D possibly matching TRBD1 (6 bases). The germline gives CDR1 MDHEN, CDR2 SYDVKM. The CDR3 is made up of 16 amino acids. Trimming took 2 bases from V and 0 from J, leaving 14 bases between them. Here the CDR3 reads CASSLPRRQVSYEQYF. In DNA form, the CDR3 reads TGTGCCAGCAGTTTACCTAGACGACAGGTCTCCTACGAGCAGTACTTC.

J is TRBJ2-5 and V is TRBV20-1; possibly TRBD1 for D (6 bases). The CDR3 length is 15 residues. Per germline, CDR1 DFQATT and CDR2 SNEGSKA (reference sequence). Trimming removed 6 bases at V and 2 bases at J, with 19 bases between. The CDR3 region has the DNA TGCAGTGCCCCAACGGCACAGGGTTGGCAAGAGACCCAGTACTTC. Amino acid sequence: CSAPTAQGWQETQYF.

This clonotype was counted only a few times. The chain employs TRBV28 and TRBJ2-3, with 9 bases identical to TRBD2. CDR3 length: 15 amino acids. Germline V lookup: CDR1 MDHEN, CDR2 SYDVKM. Trimming took 3 bases from V and 2 from J; bases not matched to a gene: 3. The CDR3 loop reads CASSFASGATDTQYF. The DNA for the CDR3 is TGTGCCAGCAGTTTCGCTAGCGGGGCCACAGATACGCAGTATTTT.

CDR3 in amino acids: CSARDALGGDGSYEQFF. As DNA, the CDR3 is TGCAGTGCTAGAGATGCGTTGGGGGGGGATGGATCCTACGAACAGTTCTTC. The chain employs TRBV20-1 and TRBJ2-1; TRBD2 matches 7 bases. Looked up from germline, CDR1 is DFQATT and CDR2 is SNEGSKA (reference sequence). This CDR3 comprises 17 residues. V lost 0 bases to trimming and J lost 13 bases; unmatched junction nucleotides: 21.

The table lists this clonotype with many counts. The chain employs TRBV24-1 and TRBJ2-1, with D unresolved. The CDR3 is 15 residues long. The V gene lost 0 bases and the J gene lost 0 bases, with 5 bases spanning the gap. Per the germline V gene, CDR1 is KGHDR and CDR2 is SFDVKD. CDR3 residues: CATSDLGSSYNEQFF. The DNA for the CDR3 is TGTGCCACCAGTGATTTGGGAAGCTCCTACAATGAGCAGTTCTTC.

This clonotype showed up just once. The J gene is TRBJ2-2, the V gene TRBV7-2; D may match TRBD1 or TRBD2 (7 bases each). CDR1 and CDR2 (germline): SGHTA, FQGNSA. The CDR3 spans 15 residues. The V end was cut by 5 bases, the J end by 4 bases, with 14 bases between. The DNA for the CDR3 is TGTGCCAGCAGCCCAGGGGGGGGGAGCACCGGGGAGCTGTTTTTT. It codes for CASSPGGGSTGELFF.

J is TRBJ2-6 and V is TRBV12-3 or TRBV12-4, with TRBD1 matching over 11 bases. Trimming cost V 3 bases and J 3 bases; bases outside gene matches: 7. This CDR3 comprises 18 residues. Here the CDR3 reads CASSFGLDRGHGANVLTF. CDR3 coding DNA: TGTGCCAGCAGTTTTGGCTTGGACAGGGGGCATGGGGCCAACGTCCTGACTTTC.

This clonotype has just a few counts. The V call is TRBV11-2, the J call TRBJ2-5, with a possible D match to TRBD1 (5 bases). Trimming shortened V by 5 bases and J by 0 bases, and 13 bases separated the two germline ends. The CDR3 is made up of 15 amino acids. From germline, CDR1 is SGHAT and CDR2 FQNNGV. CDR3 residues: CASSQDRLYQETQYF. The CDR3 bases are TGTGCCAGCAGCCAAGACAGATTGTACCAAGAGACCCAGTACTTC.